Below, 4 T cell receptor beta chains from the same sample are listed, as sequenced in a study of blood T cell repertoires in COVID-19. Using immunoSEQ multiplex PCR, the repertoire was profiled, and TCRdb retains in-frame clones only, with some absent. The top ten hold 40% to 45% of the sample, which has about 42,000 clones, about 81% seen once. Sequenced: peripheral blood. The receptor set was obtained from a human donor in a cohort sampled during active COVID-19.

This rearrangement joins TRBV3-1 (or the pseudogene TRBV3-2) to TRBJ2-7; 11 bases are shared with TRBD2. CDR3 length: 19 residues. Germline loops: CDR1 LGHDT, CDR2 YNNKEL (reference sequence). The ends lost 0 bases at V and 2 bases at J; junction bases unmatched: 12. The CDR3 loop is CASSQEETLAGGWAYEQYF. The CDR3 DNA is TGTGCCAGCAGCCAAGAAGAGACGCTAGCGGGGGGCTGGGCCTACGAGCAGTACTTC.

The chain links TRBV7-2 to TRBJ2-7; TRBD2 aligns across 8 bases. The germline CDR1 and CDR2 sequences are SGHTA and FQGNSA. The CDR3 runs to 14 residues. The V segment lost 5 bases and the J segment 4 bases; nucleotides outside the gene matches: 7. The CDR3 DNA reads as TGTGCCAGCAGCCCGAGCGGGGGACCTTACGAGCAGTACTTC. Its translation: CASSPSGGPYEQYF.

This CDR3 is CASSSTGAMNTEAFF. CDR3 bases: TGCGCCAGCAGCTCCACAGGGGCCATGAACACTGAAGCTTTCTTT. V gene TRBV5-1 combines with J gene TRBJ1-1; 7 bases match TRBD1. Germline-derived CDR1 and CDR2 are SGHRS and YFSETQ. The V gene end was trimmed by 3 bases and the J gene end by 0 bases; junction bases not matched to a gene: 5. This CDR3 has 15 residues. The entire variable domain, with the rest obtained from reference TRBV5-1 and TRBJ1-1, is as follows: KAGVTQTPRYLIKTRGQQVTLSCSPISGHRSVSWYQQTPGQGLQFLFEYFSETQRNKGNFPGRFSGRQFSNSRSEMNVSTLELGDSALYLCASSSTGAMNTEAFFGQGTRLTVV.

The chain links TRBV5-1 to TRBJ1-1; 11 bases are a match to TRBD1. J lost 1 base, V lost 0 bases, and 8 bases had no gene match. The germline V gene has CDR1 SGHRS and CDR2 YFSETQ. This CDR3 spans 18 amino acids. Here the CDR3 DNA reads TGCGCCAGCAGCTTGGTATTCGGACAGGGGGCGAGGAACACTGAAGCTTTCTTT. Translating it yields CASSLVFGQGARNTEAFF. Using reference TRBV5-1 and TRBJ1-1 for the parts outside the CDR3, the full variable domain is KAGVTQTPRYLIKTRGQQVTLSCSPISGHRSVSWYQQTPGQGLQFLFEYFSETQRNKGNFPGRFSGRQFSNSRSEMNVSTLELGDSALYLCASSLVFGQGARNTEAFFGQGTRLTVV.